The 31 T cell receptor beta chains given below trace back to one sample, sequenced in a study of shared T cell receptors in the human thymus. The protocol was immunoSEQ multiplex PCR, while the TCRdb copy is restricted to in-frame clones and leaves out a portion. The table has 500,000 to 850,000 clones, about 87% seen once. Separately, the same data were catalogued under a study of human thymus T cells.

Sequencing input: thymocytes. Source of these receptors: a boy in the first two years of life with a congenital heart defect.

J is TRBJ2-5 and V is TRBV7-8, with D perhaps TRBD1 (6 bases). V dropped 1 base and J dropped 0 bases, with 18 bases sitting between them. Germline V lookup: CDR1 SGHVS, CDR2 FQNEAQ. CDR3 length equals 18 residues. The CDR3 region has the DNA TGTGCCAGCAGCTTAGGGGCGAAGGACAGAAAAAACCAAGAGACCCAGTACTTC. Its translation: CASSLGAKDRKNQETQYF.

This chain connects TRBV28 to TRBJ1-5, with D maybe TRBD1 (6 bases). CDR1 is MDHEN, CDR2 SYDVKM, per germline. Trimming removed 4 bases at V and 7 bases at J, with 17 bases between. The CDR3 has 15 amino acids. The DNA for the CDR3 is TGTGCCAGCAGTTCCCAACAGGGCCCCAGACAGCCCCAGCATTTT. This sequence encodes CASSSQQGPRQPQHF.

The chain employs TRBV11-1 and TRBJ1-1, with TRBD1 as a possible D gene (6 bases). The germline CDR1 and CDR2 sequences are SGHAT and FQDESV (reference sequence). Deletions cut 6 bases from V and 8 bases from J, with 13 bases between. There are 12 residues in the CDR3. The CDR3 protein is CASSHRESEAFF. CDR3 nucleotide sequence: TGTGCCAGCAGTCACAGGGAGTCCGAAGCTTTCTTT.

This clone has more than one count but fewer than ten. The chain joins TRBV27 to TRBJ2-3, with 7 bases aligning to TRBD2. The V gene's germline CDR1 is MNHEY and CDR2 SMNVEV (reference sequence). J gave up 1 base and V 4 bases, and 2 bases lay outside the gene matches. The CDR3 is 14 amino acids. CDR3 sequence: CASSCSGGTDTQYF. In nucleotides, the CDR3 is TGTGCCAGCAGTTGCAGCGGGGGCACAGATACGCAGTATTTT.

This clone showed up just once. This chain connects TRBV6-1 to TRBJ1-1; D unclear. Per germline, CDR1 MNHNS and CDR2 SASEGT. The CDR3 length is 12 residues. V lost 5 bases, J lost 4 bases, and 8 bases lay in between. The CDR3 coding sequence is TGTGCCAGCAGTCAGTATGGCACTGAAGCTTTCTTT. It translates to CASSQYGTEAFF.

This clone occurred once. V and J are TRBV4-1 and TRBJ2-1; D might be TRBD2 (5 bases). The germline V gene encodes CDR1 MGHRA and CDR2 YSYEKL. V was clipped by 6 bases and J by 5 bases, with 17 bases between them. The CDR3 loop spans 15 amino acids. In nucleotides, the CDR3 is TGCGCCAGCAGTCAAAAAACCGGGAAAAACAATGAGCAGTTCTTC. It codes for CASSQKTGKNNEQFF.

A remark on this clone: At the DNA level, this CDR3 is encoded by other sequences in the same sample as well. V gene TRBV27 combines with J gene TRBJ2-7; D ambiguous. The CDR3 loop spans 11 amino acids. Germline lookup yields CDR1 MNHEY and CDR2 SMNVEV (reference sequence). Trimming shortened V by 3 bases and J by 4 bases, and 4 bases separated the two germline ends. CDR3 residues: CASSFGYEQYF. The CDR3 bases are TGTGCCAGCAGTTTCGGGTACGAGCAGTACTTC.

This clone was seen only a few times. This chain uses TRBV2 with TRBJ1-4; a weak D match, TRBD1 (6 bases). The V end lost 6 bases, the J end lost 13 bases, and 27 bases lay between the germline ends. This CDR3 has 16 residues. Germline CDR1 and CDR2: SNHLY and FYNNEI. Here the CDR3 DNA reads TGTGCCAGCAGCGCGGGCGGGGGCCGGCTTGGGGGGGGACTGTTTTTT. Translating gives CASSAGGGRLGGGLFF.

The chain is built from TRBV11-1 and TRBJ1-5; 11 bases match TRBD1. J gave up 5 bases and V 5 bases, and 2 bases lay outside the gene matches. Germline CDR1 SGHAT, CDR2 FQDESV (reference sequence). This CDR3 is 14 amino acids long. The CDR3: CASSRTGGDQPQHF. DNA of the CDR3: TGTGCCAGCAGCCGGACAGGGGGCGATCAGCCCCAGCATTTT. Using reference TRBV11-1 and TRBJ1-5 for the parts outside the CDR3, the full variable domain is EAEVAQSPRYKITEKSQAVAFWCDPISGHATLYWYRQILGQGPELLVQFQDESVVDDSQLPKDRFSAERLKGVDSTLKIQPAELGDSAMYLCASSRTGGDQPQHFGDGTRLSIL.

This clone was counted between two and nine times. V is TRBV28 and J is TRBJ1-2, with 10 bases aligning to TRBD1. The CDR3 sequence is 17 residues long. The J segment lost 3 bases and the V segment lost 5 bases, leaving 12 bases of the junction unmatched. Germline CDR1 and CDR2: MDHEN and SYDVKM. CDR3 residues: CASSLGQGGSGDYGYTF. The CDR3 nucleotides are TGTGCCAGCAGTCTAGGACAGGGGGGAAGCGGCGACTATGGCTACACCTTC.

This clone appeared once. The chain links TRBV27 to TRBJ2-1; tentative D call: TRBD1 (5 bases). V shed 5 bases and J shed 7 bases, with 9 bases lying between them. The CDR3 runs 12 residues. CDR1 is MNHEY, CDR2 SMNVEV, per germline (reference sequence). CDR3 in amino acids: CASSPRVNEQFF. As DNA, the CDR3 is TGTGCCAGCAGTCCCAGGGTGAATGAGCAGTTCTTC.

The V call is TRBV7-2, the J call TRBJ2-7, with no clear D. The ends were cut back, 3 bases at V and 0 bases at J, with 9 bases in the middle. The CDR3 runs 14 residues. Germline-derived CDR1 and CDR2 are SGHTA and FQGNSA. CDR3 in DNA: TGTGCCAGCAGCTTGACTCGGGTCTCCTACGAGCAGTACTTC. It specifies CASSLTRVSYEQYF. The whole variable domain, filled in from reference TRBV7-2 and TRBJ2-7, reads GAGVSQSPSNKVTEKGKDVELRCDPISGHTALYWYRQSLGQGLEFLIYFQGNSAPDKSGLPSDRFSAERTGGSVSTLTIQRTQQEDSAVYLCASSLTRVSYEQYFGPGTRLTVT.

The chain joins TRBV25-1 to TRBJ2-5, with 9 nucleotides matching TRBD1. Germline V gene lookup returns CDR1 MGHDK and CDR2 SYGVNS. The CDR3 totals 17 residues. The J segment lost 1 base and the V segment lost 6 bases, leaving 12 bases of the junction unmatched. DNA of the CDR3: TGTGCCAGCAGCGACTGCGACAGGGGGTCCCTCCAAGAGACCCAGTACTTC. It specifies CASSDCDRGSLQETQYF.

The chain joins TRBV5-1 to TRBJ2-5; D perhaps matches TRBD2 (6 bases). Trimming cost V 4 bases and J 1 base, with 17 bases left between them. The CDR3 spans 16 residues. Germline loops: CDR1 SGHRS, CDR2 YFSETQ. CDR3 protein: CASSGTSNYLQETQYF. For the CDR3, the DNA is TGCGCCAGCAGCGGAACTAGCAACTATCTCCAAGAGACCCAGTACTTC.

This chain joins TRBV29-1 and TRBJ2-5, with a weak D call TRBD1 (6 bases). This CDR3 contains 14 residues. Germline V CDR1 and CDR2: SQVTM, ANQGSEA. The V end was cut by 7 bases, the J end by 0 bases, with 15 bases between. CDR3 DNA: TGCAGCGCCAGGGAGACAGGCCACCAAGAGACCCAGTACTTC. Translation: CSARETGHQETQYF.

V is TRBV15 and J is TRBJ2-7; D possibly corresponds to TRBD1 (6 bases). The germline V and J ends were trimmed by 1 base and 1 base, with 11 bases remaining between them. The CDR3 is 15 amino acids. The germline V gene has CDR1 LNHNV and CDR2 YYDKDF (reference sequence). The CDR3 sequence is CATSRGQDESYEQYF. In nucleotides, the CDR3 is TGTGCCACCAGCAGAGGACAGGACGAATCCTACGAGCAGTACTTC.

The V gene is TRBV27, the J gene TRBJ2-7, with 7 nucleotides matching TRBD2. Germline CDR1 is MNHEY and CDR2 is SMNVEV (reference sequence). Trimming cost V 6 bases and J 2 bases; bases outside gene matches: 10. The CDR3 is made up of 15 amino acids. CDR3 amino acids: CASSHSPGLPYEQYF. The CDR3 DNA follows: TGTGCCAGCAGCCACTCCCCGGGACTACCCTACGAGCAGTACTTC.

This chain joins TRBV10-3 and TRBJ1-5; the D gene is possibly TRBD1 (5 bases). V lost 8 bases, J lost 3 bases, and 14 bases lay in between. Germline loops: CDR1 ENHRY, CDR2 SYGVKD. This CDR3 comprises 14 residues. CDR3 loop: CAIRRETVNQPQHF. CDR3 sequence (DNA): TGTGCCATCCGCCGCGAGACAGTCAATCAGCCCCAGCATTTT.

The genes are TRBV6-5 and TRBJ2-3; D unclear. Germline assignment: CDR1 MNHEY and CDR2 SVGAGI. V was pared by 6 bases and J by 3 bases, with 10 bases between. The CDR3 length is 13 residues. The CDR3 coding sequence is TGTGCCAGCAGCCGCGCATGGACAGATACGCAGTATTTT. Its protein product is CASSRAWTDTQYF.

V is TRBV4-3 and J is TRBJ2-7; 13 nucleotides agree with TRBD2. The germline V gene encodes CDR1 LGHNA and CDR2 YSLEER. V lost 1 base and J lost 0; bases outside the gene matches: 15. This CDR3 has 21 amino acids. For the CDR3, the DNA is TGCGCCAGCAGCCAAGTCTTGACGGGACTAGCGGGGACATCAGACTCCTACGAGCAGTACTTC. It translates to CASSQVLTGLAGTSDSYEQYF.

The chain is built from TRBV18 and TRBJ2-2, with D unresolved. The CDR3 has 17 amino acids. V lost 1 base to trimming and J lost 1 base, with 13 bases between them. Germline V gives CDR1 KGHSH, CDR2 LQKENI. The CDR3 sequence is CASSPLPVWLNTGELFF. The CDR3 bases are TGTGCCAGCTCACCACTCCCGGTCTGGTTGAACACCGGGGAGCTGTTTTTT.

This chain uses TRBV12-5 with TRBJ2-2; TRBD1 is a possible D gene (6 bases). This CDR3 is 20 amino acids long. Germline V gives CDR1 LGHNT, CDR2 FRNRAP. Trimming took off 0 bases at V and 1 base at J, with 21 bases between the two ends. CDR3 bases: TGTGCTAGTGGTTTGGTACCCCCCGGGACACCTCTTAAGAACACCGGGGAGCTGTTTTTT. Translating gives CASGLVPPGTPLKNTGELFF.

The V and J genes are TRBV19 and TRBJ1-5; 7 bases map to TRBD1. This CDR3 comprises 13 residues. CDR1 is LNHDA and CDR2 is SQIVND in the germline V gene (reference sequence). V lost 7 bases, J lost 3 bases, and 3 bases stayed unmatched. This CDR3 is CASNGQANQPQHF. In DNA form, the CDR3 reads TGTGCCAGTAATGGACAGGCCAATCAGCCCCAGCATTTT.

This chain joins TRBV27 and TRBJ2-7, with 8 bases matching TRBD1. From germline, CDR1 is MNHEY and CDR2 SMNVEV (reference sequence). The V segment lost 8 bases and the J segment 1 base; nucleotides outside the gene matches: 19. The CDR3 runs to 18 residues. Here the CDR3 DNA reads TGTGCCAGCCCTCAAGTACCTCCTCCGGGACAGGATTCCTACGAGCAGTACTTC. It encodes CASPQVPPPGQDSYEQYF.

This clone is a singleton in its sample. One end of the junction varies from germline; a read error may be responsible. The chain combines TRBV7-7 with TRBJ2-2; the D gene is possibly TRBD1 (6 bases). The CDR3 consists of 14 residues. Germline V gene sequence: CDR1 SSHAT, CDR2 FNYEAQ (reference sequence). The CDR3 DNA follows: TGTGCTAGCAGCTCAGCACAGGGATCCGGGGAGCTGTTTTTT. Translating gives CASSSAQGSGELFF.

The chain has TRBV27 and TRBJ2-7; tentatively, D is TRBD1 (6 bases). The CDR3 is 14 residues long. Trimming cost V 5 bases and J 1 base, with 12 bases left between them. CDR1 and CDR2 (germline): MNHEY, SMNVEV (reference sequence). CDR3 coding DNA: TGTGCCAGCAGTCATCAGGACAGTTCCTACGAGCAGTACTTC. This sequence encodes CASSHQDSSYEQYF.

Here the CDR3 DNA reads TGTGCCAGCAGCGTAGGGGCCAGGACTGAAGCTTTCTTT. It codes for CASSVGARTEAFF. The J gene is TRBJ1-1, the V gene TRBV9; D is unresolved. Germline V CDR1 and CDR2: SGDLS, YYNGEE. The length of the CDR3 is 13 residues. V shed 0 bases and J shed 5 bases, with 8 bases lying between them.

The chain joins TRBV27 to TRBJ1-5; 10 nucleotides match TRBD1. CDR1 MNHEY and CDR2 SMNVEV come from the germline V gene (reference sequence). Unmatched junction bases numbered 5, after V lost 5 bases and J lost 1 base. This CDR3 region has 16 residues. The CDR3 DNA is TGTGCCAGCAGTGCCCAGGGACAGGGGAGCAATCAGCCCCAGCATTTT. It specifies CASSAQGQGSNQPQHF.

The CDR3 bases are TGTGCCAGCTCCCGCACGGCCCCGGGACATCAACTTAACTATGGCTACACCTTC. Translating it yields CASSRTAPGHQLNYGYTF. The chain has TRBV18 and TRBJ1-2; D possibly corresponds to TRBD1 (6 bases). Between the trimmed V and J ends, which lost 6 bases and 1 base, there was a span of 24 bases. Germline loops: CDR1 KGHSH, CDR2 LQKENI. The CDR3 has 18 residues.

CDR3 coding DNA: TGTGCCAGCAGCCAACCACAGGGGGCGTGGGAAAAACTGTTTTTT. This gives the protein CASSQPQGAWEKLFF. The chain employs TRBV4-2 and TRBJ1-4; 9 positions match TRBD1. J gave up 8 bases and V 2 bases, and 6 bases lay outside the gene matches. CDR1 is LGHNA and CDR2 is YNFKEQ in the germline V gene. This CDR3 has 15 amino acids.

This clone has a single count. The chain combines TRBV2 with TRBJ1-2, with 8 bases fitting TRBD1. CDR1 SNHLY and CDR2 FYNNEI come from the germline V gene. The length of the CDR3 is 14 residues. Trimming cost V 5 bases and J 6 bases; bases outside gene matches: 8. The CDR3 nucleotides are TGTGCCAGCAGTCGCCGTACAGGGGGGAATGGCTACACCTTC. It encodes CASSRRTGGNGYTF.